The TCR beta chain described here comes from a study of blood T cell repertoires in COVID-19. For the study at large: Acute-phase and convalescent COVID-19 samples originated in the United States, Italy and Spain.

CDR1 and CDR2 from the germline V gene are ENHRY and SYGVKD. J was trimmed by 7 bases and V by 4 bases; bases with no gene match: 6. This CDR3 comprises 14 residues. Per the study methods: The assay estimated nucleated cells by amplifying reference gene primers. Assay: immunoSEQ multiplex PCR; the TCRdb copy retains only in-frame clones and omits some. Clone size and the V and J calls come from that table; the DNA yielded D and trimming. The table has approximately 140,000 clones, approximately 91% seen once. Sequenced sample: peripheral blood. The chain couples TRBV10-3 to TRBJ2-1, with TRBD1 identical over 8 bases. This TCR was sampled from a man over 45 with active or convalescent COVID-19. The CDR3 coding sequence is TGTGCCATCAGTGGACAGGGGAAAGAGAATGAGCAGTTCTTC. This translates into CAISGQGKENEQFF.